This T cell receptor (beta chain) was observed in a study of Ad26.COV2.S vaccination and SARS-CoV-2 variants. Background on the study: Donor joined the COV1001 Ad26.COV2.S trial arm. Each vaccinee took Ad26.COV2.S intramuscularly, once or twice 56 days apart.

Noted treatment: roughly 20 received Ad26.COV2.S at low or high dose, single or two shots; 5 received placebo; per-sample allocation not given. Repertoires come from day 63 after the first vaccine or placebo injection. V was pared by 2 bases and J by 0 bases, with 4 bases between. The CDR3 loop spans 13 amino acids. Germline V gives CDR1 LGHDT, CDR2 YNNKEL (reference sequence). Data came from immunoSEQ multiplex PCR; TCRdb stores just in-frame clones and leaves some out. Of under 400,000 clones listed, around nine tenths are singletons. General study points: Non-spike TCR breadth showed similarity between vaccine and placebo recipients.

This clone was observed once. Its antigen is not known. Distinct nucleotide sequences in the sample also encode this CDR3. The sequence was collected from a person between 18 and 65 years old who received the Ad26.COV2.S COVID-19 vaccine or a placebo. This chain connects TRBV3-1 (or the pseudogene TRBV3-2) to TRBJ1-1; D gene unclear. The source was peripheral blood, collected in a trial of Ad26.COV2.S vaccine versus placebo. The CDR3 DNA reads TGTGCCAGCAGCCAAACGCTGAACACTGAAGCTTTCTTT. Translated, it gives CASSQTLNTEAFF.